The clone carrying this T cell receptor beta chain has a handful of counts. These data belong to a study of T cells in Graves' hyperthyroidism and ophthalmopathy. Amplification of TCR beta CDR3 regions used RNA as the template. Primed by the HTBI set, a first-round RT-PCR was run on the TCR CDR3. TCRdb independently ran MiXCR on the multiplex PCR reads; one entry per CDR3 protein. Of about 380,000 distinct CDR3 sequences in the sample, under 20% were seen once. V was clipped by 2 bases and J by 3 bases, with 12 bases between them. CDR3 length: 14 amino acids. The germline CDR1 and CDR2 sequences are SQVTM and ANQGSEA.

The source material was blood. The J gene is TRBJ2-3, the V gene TRBV29-1; D is perhaps TRBD1 or TRBD2 (6 bases each). This receptor was taken from a man younger than 35 with Graves' ophthalmopathy. The CDR3 spells CSVEKGEVTDTQYF. The DNA for the CDR3 is TGCAGCGTTGAAAAGGGGGAGGTAACAGATACGCAGTATTTT.